Described below is a single T cell receptor (beta chain) sequence and its context. The CDR3 length is 15 residues. Deletions cut 0 bases from V and 0 bases from J, with 8 bases between. Germline V gene sequence: CDR1 KGHDR, CDR2 SFDVKD. This sample was included in a study of blood T cell repertoires in COVID-19. Authors' processing steps: Reference gene primer amplification in the assay estimated nucleated cell counts. Generated by immunoSEQ multiplex PCR, the TCRdb table keeps only in-frame clones and is missing some. The D gene and trimming were derived from the DNA, and the V and J assignments and clone size from that table. The repertoire holds under 110,000 clones, about 85% seen once, with less than 2% in the top ten.

The sample consisted of peripheral blood. The TCR was taken from a woman between 70 and 85 years old with active or convalescent COVID-19. The V and J genes are TRBV24-1 and TRBJ2-7, with D perhaps TRBD1 (5 bases). This CDR3 reads CATSDLRQGSYEQYF. The CDR3 DNA reads TGTGCCACCAGTGATTTGCGTCAGGGCTCCTACGAGCAGTACTTC.